This T cell receptor beta chain was obtained from a study of CXCR3-negative and CXCR3-positive naive CD8 T cells. At the level of the study: Libraries each contributed about 1.5 +/- 0.3 million TRB reads, for around 140 million in total. General study findings and limits: Whereas memory cells differed, naive CXCR3-negative and CXCR3-positive cells shared similar TRBV-TRBJ usage. Naive cells with CXCR3 showed TRB CDR3s that were more hydrophobic than those in CXCR3-negative naive cells.

The CDR3 contains 16 residues. Germline V gene data show CDR1 as SGHTA and CDR2 as FQGNSA. TRB cDNA was prepared as libraries by UMI-labeled 5' RACE. TCRdb derives one entry per CDR3 protein from the 5' RACE reads, leaving out DNA. The sample totals approximately 65,000 distinct CDR3 sequences; its top ten clones hold about 0.71%. Comments on this clonotype: Its antigen is as yet unknown.

The sample comprised naive CXCR3+ CD8+ T cells from blood. Subset in this sample: CD45RO-CCR7+CD27+CD95- naive CD8+ T cells expressing CXCR3 (TNR3+). The sequence was collected from a human donor in good health. Some clones in this sample may be carry-over from other donors' samples. The chain joins TRBV7-2 to TRBJ2-7; TCRdb designates TRBD2, a call that cannot be tested without DNA. CDR3 region: CASSLSSGETDYEQYF.